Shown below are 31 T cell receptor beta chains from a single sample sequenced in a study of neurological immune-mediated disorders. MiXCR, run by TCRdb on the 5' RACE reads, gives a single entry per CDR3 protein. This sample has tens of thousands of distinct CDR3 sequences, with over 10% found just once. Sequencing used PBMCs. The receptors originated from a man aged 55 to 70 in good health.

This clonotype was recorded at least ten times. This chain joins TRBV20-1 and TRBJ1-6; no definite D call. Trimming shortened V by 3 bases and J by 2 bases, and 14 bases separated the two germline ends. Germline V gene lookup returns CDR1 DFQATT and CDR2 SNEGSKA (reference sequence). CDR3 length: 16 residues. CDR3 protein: CSARLGPNTYNSPLHF. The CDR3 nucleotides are TGCAGTGCTAGGTTAGGACCGAACACCTATAATTCACCCCTCCACTTT.

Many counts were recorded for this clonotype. DNA of the CDR3: TGTGCCAGCAGTTTGGGACAGGCAATCTTGAACACTGAAGCTTTCTTT. Translating gives CASSLGQAILNTEAFF. The V call is TRBV12-3 or TRBV12-4, the J call TRBJ1-1; 8 nucleotides agree with TRBD1. The CDR3 length is 16 residues. The junction had 6 bases not matched to a gene; V was cut back by 3 bases and J by 0 bases.

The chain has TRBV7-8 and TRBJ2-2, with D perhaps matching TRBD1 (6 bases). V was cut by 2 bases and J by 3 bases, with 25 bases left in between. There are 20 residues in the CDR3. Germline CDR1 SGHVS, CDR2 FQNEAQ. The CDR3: CASSLPLGRVDRRHTGELFF. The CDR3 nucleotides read TGTGCCAGCAGCTTACCTCTAGGACGGGTTGACAGGCGGCACACCGGGGAGCTGTTTTTT.

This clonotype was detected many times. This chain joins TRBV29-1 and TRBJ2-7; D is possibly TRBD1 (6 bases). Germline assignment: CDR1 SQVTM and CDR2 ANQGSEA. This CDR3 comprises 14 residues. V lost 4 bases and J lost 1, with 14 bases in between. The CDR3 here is CSVGPTGFSYEQYF. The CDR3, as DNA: TGCAGCGTTGGTCCAACAGGGTTTTCCTACGAGCAGTACTTC.

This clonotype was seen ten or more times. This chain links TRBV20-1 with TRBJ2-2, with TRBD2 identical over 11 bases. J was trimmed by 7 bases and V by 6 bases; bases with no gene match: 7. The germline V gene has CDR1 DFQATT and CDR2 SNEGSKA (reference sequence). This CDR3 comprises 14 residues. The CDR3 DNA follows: TGCAGTGCCGTAGCGGGGGGGCCGGGCGGGGAGCTGTTTTTT. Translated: CSAVAGGPGGELFF.

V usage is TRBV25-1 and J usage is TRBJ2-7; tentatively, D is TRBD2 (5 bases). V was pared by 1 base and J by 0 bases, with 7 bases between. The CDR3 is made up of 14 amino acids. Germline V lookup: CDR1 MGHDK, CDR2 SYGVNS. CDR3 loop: CASSEFRGSYEQYF. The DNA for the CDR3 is TGTGCCAGCAGTGAATTTCGGGGCTCCTACGAGCAGTACTTC.

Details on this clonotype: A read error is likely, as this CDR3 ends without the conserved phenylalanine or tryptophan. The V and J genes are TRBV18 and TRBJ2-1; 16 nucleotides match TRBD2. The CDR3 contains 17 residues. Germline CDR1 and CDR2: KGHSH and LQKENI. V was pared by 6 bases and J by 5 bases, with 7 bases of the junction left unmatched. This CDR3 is CASSPPGLAGGHNEQFL. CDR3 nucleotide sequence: TGTGCCAGCTCGCCTCCGGGACTAGCGGGGGGGCACAATGAGCAGTTCTTA.

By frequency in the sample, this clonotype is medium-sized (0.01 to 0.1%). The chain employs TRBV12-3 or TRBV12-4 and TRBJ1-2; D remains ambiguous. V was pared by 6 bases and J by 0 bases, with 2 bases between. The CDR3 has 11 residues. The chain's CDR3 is CASRANYGYTF. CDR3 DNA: TGTGCCAGCAGGGCTAACTATGGCTACACCTTC.

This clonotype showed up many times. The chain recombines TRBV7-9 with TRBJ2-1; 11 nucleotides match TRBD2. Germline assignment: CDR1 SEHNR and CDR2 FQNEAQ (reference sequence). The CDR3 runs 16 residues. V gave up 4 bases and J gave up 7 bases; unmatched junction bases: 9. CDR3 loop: CASSSLSGGALNEQFF. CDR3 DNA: TGTGCCAGCAGCTCCCTTAGCGGGGGGGCTTTAAATGAGCAGTTCTTC.

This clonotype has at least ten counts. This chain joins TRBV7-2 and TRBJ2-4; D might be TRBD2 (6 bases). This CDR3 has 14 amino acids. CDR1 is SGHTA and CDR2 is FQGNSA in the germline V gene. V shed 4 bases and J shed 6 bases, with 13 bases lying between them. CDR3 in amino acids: CASSYTGVGNIQYF. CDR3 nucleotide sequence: TGTGCCAGCAGCTATACGGGGGTGGGAAACATTCAGTACTTC. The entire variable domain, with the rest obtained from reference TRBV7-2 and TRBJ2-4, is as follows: GAGVSQSPSNKVTEKGKDVELRCDPISGHTALYWYRQSLGQGLEFLIYFQGNSAPDKSGLPSDRFSAERTGGSVSTLTIQRTQQEDSAVYLCASSYTGVGNIQYFGAGTRLSVL.

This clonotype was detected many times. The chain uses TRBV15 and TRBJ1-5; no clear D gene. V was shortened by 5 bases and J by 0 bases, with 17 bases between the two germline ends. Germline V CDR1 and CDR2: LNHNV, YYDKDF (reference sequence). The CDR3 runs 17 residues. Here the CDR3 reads CATSEPRFAYSNQPQHF. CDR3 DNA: TGTGCCACCAGCGAGCCAAGATTCGCGTATAGCAATCAGCCCCAGCATTTT.

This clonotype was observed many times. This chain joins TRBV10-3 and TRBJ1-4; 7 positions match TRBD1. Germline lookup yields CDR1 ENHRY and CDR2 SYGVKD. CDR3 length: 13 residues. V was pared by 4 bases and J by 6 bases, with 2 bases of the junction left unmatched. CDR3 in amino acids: CAISGGTDEKLFF. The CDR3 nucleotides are TGTGCCATCAGTGGGGGGACAGATGAAAAACTGTTTTTT.

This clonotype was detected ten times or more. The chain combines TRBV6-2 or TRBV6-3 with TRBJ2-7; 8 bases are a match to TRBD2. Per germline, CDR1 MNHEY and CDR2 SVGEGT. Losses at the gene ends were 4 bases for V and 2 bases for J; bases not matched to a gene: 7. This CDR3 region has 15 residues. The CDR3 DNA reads TGTGCCAGCAGTTCCTTTGGCGGGGGGACCTACGAGCAGTACTTC. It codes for CASSSFGGGTYEQYF.

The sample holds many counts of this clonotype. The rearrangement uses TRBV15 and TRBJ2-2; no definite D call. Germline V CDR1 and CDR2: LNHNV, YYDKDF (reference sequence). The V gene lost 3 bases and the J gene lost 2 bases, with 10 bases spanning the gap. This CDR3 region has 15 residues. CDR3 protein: CATSSWALNTGELFF. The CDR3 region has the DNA TGTGCCACCAGCAGCTGGGCCCTCAACACCGGGGAGCTGTTTTTT.

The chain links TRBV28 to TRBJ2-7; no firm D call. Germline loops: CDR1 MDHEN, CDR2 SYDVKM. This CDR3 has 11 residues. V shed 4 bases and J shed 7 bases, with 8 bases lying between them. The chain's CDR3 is CASSSTLEQYF. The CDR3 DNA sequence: TGTGCCAGCAGTTCAACCCTGGAGCAGTACTTC.

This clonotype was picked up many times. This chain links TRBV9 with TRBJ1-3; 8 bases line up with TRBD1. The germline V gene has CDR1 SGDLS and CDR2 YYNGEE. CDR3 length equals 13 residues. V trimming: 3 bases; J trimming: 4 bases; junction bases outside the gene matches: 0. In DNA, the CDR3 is TGTGCCAGCAGCGGGACAGGGGGAAACACCATATATTTT. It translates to CASSGTGGNTIYF.

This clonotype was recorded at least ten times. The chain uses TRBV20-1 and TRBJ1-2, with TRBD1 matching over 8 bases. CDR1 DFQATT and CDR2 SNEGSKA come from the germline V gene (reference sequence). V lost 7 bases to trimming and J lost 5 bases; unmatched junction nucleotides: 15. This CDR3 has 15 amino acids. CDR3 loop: CSGPDRGSPEYGYTF. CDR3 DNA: TGCAGTGGCCCCGACAGGGGATCCCCTGAGTATGGCTACACCTTC.

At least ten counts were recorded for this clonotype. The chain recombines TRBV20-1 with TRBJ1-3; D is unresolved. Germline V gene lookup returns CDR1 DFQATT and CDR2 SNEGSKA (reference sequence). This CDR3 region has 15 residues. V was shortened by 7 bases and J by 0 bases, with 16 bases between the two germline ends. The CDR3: CSVLRLAPSGNTIYF. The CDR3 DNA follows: TGCAGTGTCCTCAGGCTCGCCCCCTCTGGAAACACCATATATTTT.

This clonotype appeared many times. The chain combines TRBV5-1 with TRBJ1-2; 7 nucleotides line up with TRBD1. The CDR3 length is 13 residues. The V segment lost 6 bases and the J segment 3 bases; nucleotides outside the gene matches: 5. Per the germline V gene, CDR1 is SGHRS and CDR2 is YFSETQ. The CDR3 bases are TGCGCCAGCACCCGCGACAGGGACTATGGCTACACCTTC. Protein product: CASTRDRDYGYTF. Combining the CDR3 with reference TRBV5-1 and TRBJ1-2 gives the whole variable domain KAGVTQTPRYLIKTRGQQVTLSCSPISGHRSVSWYQQTPGQGLQFLFEYFSETQRNKGNFPGRFSGRQFSNSRSEMNVSTLELGDSALYLCASTRDRDYGYTFGSGTRLTVV.

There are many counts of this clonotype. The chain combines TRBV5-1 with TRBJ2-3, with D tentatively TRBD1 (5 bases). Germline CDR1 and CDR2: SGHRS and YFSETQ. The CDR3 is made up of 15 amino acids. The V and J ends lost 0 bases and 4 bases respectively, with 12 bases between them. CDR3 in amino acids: CASSLAGSRADTQYF. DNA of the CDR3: TGCGCCAGCAGCTTGGCAGGGTCCAGGGCAGATACGCAGTATTTT.

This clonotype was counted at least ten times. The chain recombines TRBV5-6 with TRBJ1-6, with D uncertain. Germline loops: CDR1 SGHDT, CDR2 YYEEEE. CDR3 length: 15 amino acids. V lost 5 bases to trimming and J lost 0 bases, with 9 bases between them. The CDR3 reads CASSLTTSYNSPLHF. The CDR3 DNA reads TGTGCCAGCAGTCTGACAACCTCCTATAATTCACCCCTCCACTTT.

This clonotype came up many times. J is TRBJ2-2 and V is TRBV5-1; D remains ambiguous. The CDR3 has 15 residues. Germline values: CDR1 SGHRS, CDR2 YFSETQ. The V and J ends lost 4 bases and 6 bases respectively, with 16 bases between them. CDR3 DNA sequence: TGCGCCAGCAGCCCTTCGTGGGATGGGTCCGGGGAGCTGTTTTTT. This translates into CASSPSWDGSGELFF.

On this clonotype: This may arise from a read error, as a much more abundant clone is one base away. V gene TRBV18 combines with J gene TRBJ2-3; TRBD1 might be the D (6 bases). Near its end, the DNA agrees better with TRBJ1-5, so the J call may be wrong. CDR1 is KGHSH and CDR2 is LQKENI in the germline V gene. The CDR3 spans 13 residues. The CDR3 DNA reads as TGTGCCAGCTCACCAAACAGGGACGATACGCAGCATTTT. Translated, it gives CASSPNRDDTQHF.

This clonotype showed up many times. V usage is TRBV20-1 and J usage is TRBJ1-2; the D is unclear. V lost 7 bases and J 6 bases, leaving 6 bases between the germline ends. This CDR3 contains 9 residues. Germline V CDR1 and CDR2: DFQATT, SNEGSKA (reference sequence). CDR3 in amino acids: CSVDDGYTF. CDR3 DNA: TGCAGTGTAGACGATGGCTACACCTTC.

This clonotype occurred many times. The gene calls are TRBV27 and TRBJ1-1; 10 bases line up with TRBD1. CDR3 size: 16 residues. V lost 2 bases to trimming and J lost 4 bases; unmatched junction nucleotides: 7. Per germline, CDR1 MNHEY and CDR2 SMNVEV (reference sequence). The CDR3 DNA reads TGTGCCAGCAGTTTACAGGGGACAGGGGTTTTCACTGAAGCTTTCTTT. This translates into CASSLQGTGVFTEAFF.

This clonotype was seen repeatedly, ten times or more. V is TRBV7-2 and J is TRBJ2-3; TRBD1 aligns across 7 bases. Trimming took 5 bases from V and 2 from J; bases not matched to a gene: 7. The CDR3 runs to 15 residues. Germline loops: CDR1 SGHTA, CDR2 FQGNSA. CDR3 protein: CASSPGTVFTDTQYF. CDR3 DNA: TGTGCCAGCAGCCCCGGGACAGTCTTCACAGATACGCAGTATTTT.

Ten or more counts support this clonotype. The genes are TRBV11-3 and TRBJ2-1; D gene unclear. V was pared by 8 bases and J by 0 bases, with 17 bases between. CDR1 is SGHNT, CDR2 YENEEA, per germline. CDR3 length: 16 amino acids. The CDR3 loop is CASPRLGPRSYNEQFF. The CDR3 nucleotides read TGTGCCAGCCCCCGGCTAGGGCCCCGCTCCTACAATGAGCAGTTCTTC.

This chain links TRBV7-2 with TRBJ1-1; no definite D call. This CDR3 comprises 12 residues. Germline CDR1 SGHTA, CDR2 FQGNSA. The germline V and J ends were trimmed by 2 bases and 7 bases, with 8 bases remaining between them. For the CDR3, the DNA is TGTGCCAGCAGCTTACATTTGGGTGAAGCTTTCTTT. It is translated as CASSLHLGEAFF. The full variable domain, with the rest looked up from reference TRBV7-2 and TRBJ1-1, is GAGVSQSPSNKVTEKGKDVELRCDPISGHTALYWYRQSLGQGLEFLIYFQGNSAPDKSGLPSDRFSAERTGGSVSTLTIQRTQQEDSAVYLCASSLHLGEAFFGQGTRLTVV.

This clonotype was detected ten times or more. The chain's CDR3 is CSAKNAGQGAYEQYF. The CDR3 DNA sequence: TGCAGTGCTAAAAACGCGGGACAGGGGGCCTACGAGCAGTACTTC. V gene TRBV20-1 combines with J gene TRBJ2-7; 11 bases align to TRBD1. J was trimmed by 2 bases and V by 4 bases; bases with no gene match: 7. The CDR3 is made up of 15 amino acids. Germline values: CDR1 DFQATT, CDR2 SNEGSKA (reference sequence).

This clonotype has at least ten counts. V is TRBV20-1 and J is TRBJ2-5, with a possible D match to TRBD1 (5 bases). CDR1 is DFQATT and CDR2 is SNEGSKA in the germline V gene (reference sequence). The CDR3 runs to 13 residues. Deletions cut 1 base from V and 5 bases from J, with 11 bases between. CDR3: CSARGGPSETQYF. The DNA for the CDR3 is TGCAGTGCTAGAGGGGGCCCATCGGAGACCCAGTACTTC.

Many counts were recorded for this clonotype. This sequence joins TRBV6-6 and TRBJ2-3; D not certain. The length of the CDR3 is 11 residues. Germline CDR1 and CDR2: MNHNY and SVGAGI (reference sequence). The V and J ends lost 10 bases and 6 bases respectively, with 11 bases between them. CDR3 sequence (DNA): TGTGCCATCCTGCAGGCTGATACGCAGTATTTT. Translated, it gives CAILQADTQYF.